Each of the 19 T cell receptor beta chains below was sequenced from the same sample in a study of lung T cells in sarcoidosis with Löfgren's syndrome. TCRdb itself ran the reads through MiXCR, one entry per CDR3 protein. Counted here are 15,000 to 20,000 distinct CDR3 sequences, roughly a fifth occurring once; the ten biggest clones make up 3.5% to 5%. Source material: CD4+ T cells from PBMCs. These TCRs come from a human donor with sarcoidosis (Löfgren's syndrome or another form), or a control subject (not recorded which).

This clonotype has just one count. This is likely a read error, given that the CDR3 carries no conserved phenylalanine or tryptophan at its end. The DNA is omitted, as the CDR3 cannot be located on it reliably, and the CDR3 follows TCRdb's listing. The rearrangement joins TRBV19 to TRBJ2-1; no check of the table's D call, TRBD2, against the DNA was made. Inclusive of both ends, the CDR3 amounts to 16 amino acids. Germline V gene lookup returns CDR1 LNHDA and CDR2 SQIVND (reference sequence). The CDR3 is CASSPPETWLYNEQSL.

As to this clonotype: This clone may be a read error of a much larger clone one base away. The chain carries TRBV19 and TRBJ1-2, with a weak D call TRBD1 (5 bases). The germline V gene encodes CDR1 LNHDA and CDR2 SQIVND (reference sequence). This CDR3 has 15 amino acids. The chain's CDR3 is CDSSRTGRTNYGYTF. The CDR3 DNA reads as TGTGACAGTAGTCGTACAGGAAGAACTAACTATGGCTACACCTTC.

This clonotype has ten or more counts. J is TRBJ1-2 and V is TRBV12-3 or TRBV12-4; D is uncertain. This CDR3 has 16 residues. The V and J ends lost 3 bases and 1 base respectively, with 15 bases between them. Written as DNA, the CDR3 is TGTGCCAGCAGTTTGGTCGCGTCAATCCTTAACTATGGCTACACCTTC. It encodes CASSLVASILNYGYTF.

Notes on this clonotype: One base away lies a much larger clone, so this may be a sequencing read error. The chain couples TRBV5-1 to TRBJ2-1, with D tentatively TRBD1 (6 bases). Trimming removed 1 base at V and 6 bases at J, with 14 bases between. The germline gives CDR1 SGHRS, CDR2 YFSETQ. This CDR3 is 15 amino acids long. This CDR3 reads CASSLWGLQVNEQFF. CDR3 nucleotides: TGCGCCAGCAGCTTGTGGGGGCTGCAGGTCAATGAGCAGTTCTTC.

In this sample, this clonotype turned up once. A single base separates this from a much larger clone, so it may be a read error. The genes are TRBV10-3 and TRBJ2-3, with D perhaps given as TRBD1 or TRBD2 (5 bases each). The germline gives CDR1 ENHRY, CDR2 SYGVKD. The CDR3 consists of 15 residues. The CDR3 region is CAITSEGSSGDTRYF. The DNA for the CDR3 is TGTGCCATCACCTCTGAGGGGTCCTCCGGGGATACGCGGTATTTT.

Points on this clonotype: Sequence at one end of the junction differs from germline and may be a read error. The chain couples TRBV3-1 to TRBJ2-1; 7 bases align to TRBD2. Germline assignment: CDR1 LGHDT and CDR2 YNNKEL (reference sequence). The CDR3 is 13 residues long. CDR3 bases: TGTGCCCGCAGCCTACGGACTAGCAATGAGCAGTTCTTC. It is translated as CARSLRTSNEQFF.

This clonotype counts as medium-sized (0.01 to 0.1%). This chain uses TRBV6-2 or TRBV6-3 with TRBJ2-1; TRBD2 matches 12 bases. There are 19 residues in the CDR3. Germline V gene lookup returns CDR1 MNHEY and CDR2 SVGEGT. V shed 4 bases and J 0 bases; nucleotides not matched to a gene: 10. The CDR3 region has the DNA TGTGCCAGCAGTTTCCCGGGACTAGCGGGCCCTAGCTCCTACAATGAGCAGTTCTTC. Its protein is CASSFPGLAGPSSYNEQFF.

By sample fraction, this clonotype is medium-sized. The V and J genes are TRBV6-1 and TRBJ1-4; maybe TRBD1 (5 bases). V was pared by 5 bases and J by 5 bases, with 15 bases between. The CDR3 length is 15 residues. Germline assignment: CDR1 MNHNS and CDR2 SASEGT. DNA of the CDR3: TGTGCCAGCAGTCCTGACAGTACCTTAAATGAAAAACTGTTTTTT. Protein sequence: CASSPDSTLNEKLFF.

CDR3 residues: CSVGQGSNQPQHF. The CDR3 nucleotides are TGCAGCGTTGGCCAGGGGAGCAATCAGCCCCAGCATTTT. V is TRBV29-1 and J is TRBJ1-5, with a tentative D call TRBD1 (6 bases). This CDR3 has 13 amino acids. Germline V CDR1 and CDR2: SQVTM, ANQGSEA. Trimming cost V 4 bases and J 1 base, with 8 bases left between them.

This clonotype was counted a few times. The rearrangement uses TRBV7-9 and TRBJ2-5, with 10 bases that match TRBD1. The germline CDR1 and CDR2 sequences are SEHNR and FQNEAQ (reference sequence). J was trimmed by 4 bases and V by 3 bases; bases with no gene match: 5. The CDR3 consists of 15 residues. This CDR3 reads CASSLGQGKTETQYF. The DNA of the CDR3 is TGTGCCAGCAGCTTGGGACAGGGGAAGACAGAGACCCAGTACTTC. Filled out from reference TRBV7-9 and TRBJ2-5, the complete variable domain reads DTGVSQNPRHKITKRGQNVTFRCDPISEHNRLYWYRQTLGQGPEFLTYFQNEAQLEKSRLLSDRFSAERPKGSFSTLEIQRTEQGDSAMYLCASSLGQGKTETQYFGPGTRLLVL.

The table lists this clonotype with many counts. The gene calls are TRBV2 and TRBJ1-5; 8 nucleotides line up with TRBD1. V was clipped by 4 bases and J by 7 bases; unmatched bases: 3. The CDR3 is 13 residues long. CDR1 and CDR2 (germline): SNHLY, FYNNEI. The CDR3 sequence: CASSAGGRQPQHF. In nucleotides, the CDR3 is TGTGCCAGCAGTGCAGGGGGCCGGCAGCCCCAGCATTTT.

This clonotype was counted many times. The genes are TRBV5-1 and TRBJ2-3, with 11 bases aligning to TRBD2. This CDR3 is built from 17 residues. Germline loops: CDR1 SGHRS, CDR2 YFSETQ. Trimming took 4 bases from V and 3 from J; bases not matched to a gene: 10. The CDR3 region is CASSLMTSGASTDTQYF. CDR3 nucleotides: TGCGCCAGCAGCCTTATGACTAGCGGGGCGTCAACAGATACGCAGTATTTT.

The sample holds many counts of this clonotype. The chain recombines TRBV5-1 with TRBJ1-1; D unresolved. CDR3 size: 14 residues. V lost 4 bases, J lost 1 base, and 11 bases lay in between. CDR1 SGHRS and CDR2 YFSETQ come from the germline V gene. The chain's CDR3 is CASSRGRENTEAFF. CDR3 bases: TGCGCCAGCAGCCGCGGACGAGAGAACACTGAAGCTTTCTTT.

This clonotype was seen at least ten times. The V and J genes are TRBV20-1 and TRBJ2-3, with 8 bases aligning to TRBD2. The V segment lost 4 bases and the J segment 5 bases; nucleotides outside the gene matches: 8. CDR3 length: 14 amino acids. The germline gives CDR1 DFQATT, CDR2 SNEGSKA (reference sequence). CDR3 sequence: CSANLAGIGDTQYF. In DNA form, the CDR3 reads TGCAGTGCTAACTTAGCGGGAATCGGAGATACGCAGTATTTT.

The sample holds many counts of this clonotype. The rearrangement links TRBV18 to TRBJ2-3; no clear D. Germline V CDR1 and CDR2: KGHSH, LQKENI. Trimming pared 2 bases from V and 3 bases from J, leaving 6 bases between. CDR3 length: 13 amino acids. The CDR3 is CASSPGPTDTQYF. The CDR3 region has the DNA TGTGCCAGCTCACCAGGGCCGACAGATACGCAGTATTTT. Full variable domain (remainder filled in from reference TRBV18 and TRBJ2-3): NAGVMQNPRHLVRRRGQEARLRCSPMKGHSHVYWYRQLPEEGLKFMVYLQKENIIDESGMPKERFSAEFPKEGPSILRIQQVVRGDSAAYFCASSPGPTDTQYFGPGTRLTVL.

This clonotype was observed a handful of times. The genes are TRBV18 and TRBJ2-7; TRBD1 agrees at 10 bases. This CDR3 spans 14 amino acids. V trimming: 3 bases; J trimming: 5 bases; junction bases outside the gene matches: 4. Germline CDR1 KGHSH, CDR2 LQKENI. The chain's CDR3 is CASSPGTGVNEQYF. The CDR3 coding sequence is TGTGCCAGCTCACCCGGGACAGGGGTGAACGAGCAGTACTTC.

This clonotype was counted at least ten times. The chain is built from TRBV4-2 and TRBJ1-5; weak D call: TRBD1 (5 bases). Germline CDR1 is LGHNA and CDR2 is YNFKEQ. The CDR3 consists of 17 residues. V shed 0 bases and J shed 2 bases, with 14 bases lying between them. The DNA for the CDR3 is TGTGCCAGCAGCCAAGAAGTCGCGCAGGGTCGCAATCAGCCCCAGCATTTT. It specifies CASSQEVAQGRNQPQHF.

V usage is TRBV7-9 and J usage is TRBJ2-7; D perhaps matches TRBD1 (6 bases). In germline, CDR1 is SEHNR, CDR2 FQNEAQ (reference sequence). V was shortened by 1 base and J by 2 bases, with 12 bases between the two germline ends. The CDR3 runs to 15 residues. In nucleotides, the CDR3 is TGTGCCAGCAGCTTAGGGACAGCTATTACCTACGAGCAGTACTTC. Protein: CASSLGTAITYEQYF. Full variable domain (outside the CDR3, taken from reference TRBV7-9 and TRBJ2-7): DTGVSQNPRHKITKRGQNVTFRCDPISEHNRLYWYRQTLGQGPEFLTYFQNEAQLEKSRLLSDRFSAERPKGSFSTLEIQRTEQGDSAMYLCASSLGTAITYEQYFGPGTRLTVT.

Only one count was recorded for this clonotype. A much more abundant neighbour one base away suggests this may be a read error. In DNA, the CDR3 is TGTGCCAGCAGCTTAGGGGGGTTTAACATTGAAGCTTTCTTT. It yields the protein CASSLGGFNIEAFF. The V gene is TRBV7-9, the J gene TRBJ1-1; TRBD1 is a possible D gene (5 bases). The germline gives CDR1 SEHNR, CDR2 FQNEAQ (reference sequence). This CDR3 is 14 amino acids long.